The rows below give T cell receptor beta chains drawn from one sample of a study of CD8 T cells in ankylosing spondylitis. Using its own MiXCR run on the 5' RACE reads, TCRdb lists one record per CDR3 protein. The sample lists about 340,000 distinct CDR3 sequences; under 8.5% were seen once. Sample: blood, either unsorted or a sorted T cell fraction (not recorded which). The receptors originated from a male donor with ankylosing spondylitis. The CDR3 runs from the conserved cysteine through the conserved F or W. A D gene is named only where the DNA matches it firmly. Expanded clones get a size class; other rows say once, few or many, or leave the size out.

>-|TRBV20-1|TRBD2|TRBJ2-7
TGCAGCCCGGGACTAGCGGGAAGGAAGCAGTACTTC
CSPGLAGRKQYF
>-|TRBV7-6|-|TRBJ2-2
TGTGCCAGCAGCTACGGGACAACGAACACCGGGGAGCTGTTTTTT
CASSYGTTNTGELFF
>many|TRBV4-3|TRBD2|TRBJ2-4
TGCGCCAGCAGCCCCCGGGTAGCGGGGGCCCTCGCCAAAAACATTCAGTACTTC
CASSPRVAGALAKNIQYF
>few|TRBV6-5|-|TRBJ2-1
TGTGCCAGCAGTTACTCCCCTGGAGAGTCTGAGCAGTTCTTC
CASSYSPGESEQFF
>many|TRBV20-1|-|TRBJ1-5
TGCAGTGCAAACACAGGCCAACCTAGCAATCAGCCCCAGCATTTT
CSANTGQPSNQPQHF
>few|TRBV29-1|TRBD2|TRBJ2-7
TGCAGCGTTCTACTAGCGGGGAACGAGCAGTACTTC
CSVLLAGNEQYF
>few|TRBV30|-|TRBJ1-1
TGTGCCTGGAGTGTAAGGGGCCGGGCGGTCACTGAAGCTTTCTTT
CAWSVRGRAVTEAFF
>-|TRBV5-6|-|TRBJ2-1
TGTGCCAGCAGCTACGGGACGGACAATGAGCAGTTCTTC
CASSYGTDNEQFF
>-|TRBV7-6|-|TRBJ1-1
TGTGCCAGCAGCCCTTGGGACGGGAGGCTAATGAACACTGAAGCTTTCTTT
CASSPWDGRLMNTEAFF
>many|TRBV28|-|TRBJ2-2
TGTGCCAGCAGTTTTTGGGCCCTGAACACCGGGGAGCTGTTTTTT
CASSFWALNTGELFF
>-|TRBV5-1|TRBD2|TRBJ2-7
TGCGCCAGCAGCTTGTCGGGGGGGTTCGGCGAGCAGTACTTC
CASSLSGGFGEQYF
>few|TRBV6-1|TRBD2|TRBJ2-7
TGTGCCAGCCGACTAGCGGGGGGGGGTTCTTACGAGCAGTACTTC
CASRLAGGGSYEQYF
>many|TRBV21-1|-|TRBJ2-7
TGTGCCAGCAGCCCCAACCCCGGGACAGATGTATTCTACGAGCAGTACTTC
CASSPNPGTDVFYEQYF
>few|TRBV20-1|-|TRBJ2-7
TGCAGCACCACAGGGACGGCCTACGAGCAGTACTTC
CSTTGTAYEQYF
>-|TRBV29-1|TRBD2|TRBJ2-6
TGCAGCGGTAAACTAGCGGGAGTAGTTGGGGCCAACGTCCTGACTTTC
CSGKLAGVVGANVLTF
>few|TRBV20-1|TRBD1|TRBJ2-3
TGCAGTGCTAGAGATCATTGGGGACAGGGGAGCACAGATACGCAGTATTTT
CSARDHWGQGSTDTQYF
>-|TRBV12-3/TRBV12-4|-|TRBJ2-5
TGTGCCAGCAGTTTACAGACCTTACAGGGAATAGAGACCCAGTACTTC
CASSLQTLQGIETQYF
>many|TRBV7-2|-|TRBJ2-1
TGTGCCAGCAGCTTGGGGGGGCTAGCCCAGAGGTTGTTC
CASSLGGLAQRLF
>-|TRBV7-9|-|TRBJ2-7
TGTGCCAGCAGCTTCACGGCGCAGAACTACGAGCAGTACTTC
CASSFTAQNYEQYF
>-|TRBV12-3/TRBV12-4|-|TRBJ1-1
TGTGCCAGCAGTCCCGATGTTAGGTTCAACACTGAAGCTTTCTTT
CASSPDVRFNTEAFF
>-|TRBV11-3|-|TRBJ1-1
TGTGCCAGCAGCTTAGATTTCTCGACACCAATGAACACTGAAGCTTTCTTT
CASSLDFSTPMNTEAFF
>few|TRBV5-1|-|TRBJ2-2
TGCGCCAGCAGCTTGGCCGGGCGCGGGGCCGGGGAGCTGTTTTTT
CASSLAGRGAGELFF
>-|TRBV6-2/TRBV6-3|-|TRBJ2-7
TGTGCCAGCAGTAAACCGAGGGGGATCGGGACTATCGGGTACGAGCAGTACTTC
CASSKPRGIGTIGYEQYF
>few|TRBV23-1|TRBD2|TRBJ2-1
TGCGCCAGCAGTCAAATGGGACTAGCGGGAGGCCACAATGAGCAGTTCTTC
CASSQMGLAGGHNEQFF
>many|TRBV6-5|-|TRBJ1-1
TGTGCCAGCAGTTTCCTTAGGGCGCGCACTGAAGCTTTCTTT
CASSFLRARTEAFF
>-|TRBV7-2|-|TRBJ2-2
TGTGCCAGCAGCTTACGGTCAAAAAAAACCGGGGAGCTGTTTTTT
CASSLRSKKTGELFF
>many|TRBV5-1|TRBD1|TRBJ2-1
TGCGCCAGCAGCTTGGATGCTTACGGGACAGCAACTTACAATGAGCAGTTCTTC
CASSLDAYGTATYNEQFF
>-|TRBV5-1|-|TRBJ1-1
TGCGCCAGCAGCCTCACCACTTCGGGTGCTACTGAAGCTTTCTTT
CASSLTTSGATEAFF
>few|TRBV11-2|TRBD1|TRBJ2-2
TGTGCCAGCAGCTTAATGACAGGGGCCACCGGGGAGCTGTTTTTT
CASSLMTGATGELFF
>few|TRBV5-1|-|TRBJ1-5
TGCGCCAGGGGGGGGGGTGGCCATCAGCCCCAGCATTTT
CARGGGGHQPQHF
>few|TRBV12-3/TRBV12-4|TRBD2|TRBJ2-5
TGTGCCAGCAGTTCGGGACTAGCGGGAGGGGCAGAGACCCAGTACTTC
CASSSGLAGGAETQYF
>-|TRBV19|-|TRBJ1-4
TGTGCCAGTAGTCCCGGAGCGGCAACTAATGAAAAACTGTTTTTT
CASSPGAATNEKLFF
>-|TRBV20-1|-|TRBJ2-7
TGCAGTGCTAGAACAGGTCTCTCCGAGCAGTACTTC
CSARTGLSEQYF
>-|TRBV6-1|TRBD2|TRBJ2-3
TGTGCCAGCAGTGACCCCCCGGGGGTAGCGGGAAGGTCCGATACGCAGTATTTT
CASSDPPGVAGRSDTQYF
>many|TRBV20-1|TRBD2|TRBJ2-1
TGCAGTGCTGCGACACCGGGACTAGCGGTAGACAATGAGCAGTTCTTC
CSAATPGLAVDNEQFF
>-|TRBV28|-|TRBJ1-5
TGTGCCAGCAGTTTTAGGTTCGGTCAGGGGAGGGATTATAGCAATCAGCCCCAGCATTTT
CASSFRFGQGRDYSNQPQHF
>many|TRBV5-1|-|TRBJ1-1
TGCGCCAGCAGCATAGGGCAGGGGATGACTGAAGCTTTCTTT
CASSIGQGMTEAFF
>-|TRBV6-2/TRBV6-3|-|TRBJ2-7
TGTGCCAGCACTAAGGAGTCTAGACGGTCCTACGAGCAGTACTTC
CASTKESRRSYEQYF
>-|TRBV7-3|TRBD2|TRBJ2-1
TGTGCCAGCAGCCCCTGGGCGAGCGGGAGGTTGGGAGAGCAGTTCTTC
CASSPWASGRLGEQFF
>many|TRBV5-1|TRBD2|TRBJ2-1
TGCGCCAGCAGCCCGGTCGGGACTAGCGGGATGGAGGATTACAATGAGCAGTTCTTC
CASSPVGTSGMEDYNEQFF
>many|TRBV6-5|TRBD2|TRBJ2-1
TGTGCCAGCAGTTATAGTGGCGGGGGGCTCTCCAATGAGCAGTTCTTC
CASSYSGGGLSNEQFF
>once|TRBV4-1|-|TRBJ1-6
TGCGCCAGCAGCCAAGGGGCATTGTATGAGAGATGGTATTCACCCCTCCACTTT
CASSQGALYERWYSPLHF
>-|TRBV20-1|TRBD2|TRBJ2-1
TGCAGTGCTGGAAGGACGCTAGCGGGAGGACCCTACAATGAGCAGTTCTTC
CSAGRTLAGGPYNEQFF
>-|TRBV12-3/TRBV12-4|-|TRBJ2-7
TGTGCCAGCACAGGGGCCTTCAACTACGAGCAGTACTTC
CASTGAFNYEQYF
>-|TRBV12-3/TRBV12-4|TRBD2|TRBJ2-3
TGTGCCAGCAGTTTAGGGACTAGCGGCCACACAGATACGCAGTATTTT
CASSLGTSGHTDTQYF
>many|TRBV5-4|-|TRBJ1-5
TGTGCCAGCAGCTTGGTGGGGAGCAATCAGCCCCAGCATTTT
CASSLVGSNQPQHF
>-|TRBV27|TRBD1|TRBJ2-7
TGTGCCAGCAGTATCCCCCGGGACAGGGGCCCTCTGGAGCAGTACTTC
CASSIPRDRGPLEQYF
>few|TRBV6-2/TRBV6-3|TRBD2|TRBJ2-3
TGTGCCAGCAGTTACGGCGGGAGGTCCAGCACAGATACGCAGTATTTT
CASSYGGRSSTDTQYF
>few|TRBV7-8|TRBD1|TRBJ2-1
TGTGCCAGCAGCTTACTGGCAGGGGGTTTGGATGAGCAGTTCTTC
CASSLLAGGLDEQFF
>few|TRBV12-3/TRBV12-4|TRBD1|TRBJ1-5
TGTGCCAGCAGCCCCACAGGGGCAGGGATAGGCAATCAGCCCCAGCATTTT
CASSPTGAGIGNQPQHF
>few|TRBV15|-|TRBJ1-4
TGTGCCACCAGCATCCCGGACACCTGGGACGAAAAACTGTTTTTT
CATSIPDTWDEKLFF
>-|TRBV9|-|TRBJ2-7
TGTGCCAGCAGCTTAGGCTACAGGTCCTACGAGCAGTACTTC
CASSLGYRSYEQYF
>many|TRBV20-1|-|TRBJ2-5
TGCGGGTCCCAGCACCAAGAGACCCAGTACTTC
CGSQHQETQYF
>-|TRBV5-1|TRBD2|TRBJ2-3
TGCGCCAGCAGCTTGGAGGCTAGCGGAGATACGCAGTATTTT
CASSLEASGDTQYF
>few|TRBV28|-|TRBJ1-5
TGTGCCAGCACCCGACCGGGGGGCAGTCGCAATCAGCCCCAGCATTTT
CASTRPGGSRNQPQHF